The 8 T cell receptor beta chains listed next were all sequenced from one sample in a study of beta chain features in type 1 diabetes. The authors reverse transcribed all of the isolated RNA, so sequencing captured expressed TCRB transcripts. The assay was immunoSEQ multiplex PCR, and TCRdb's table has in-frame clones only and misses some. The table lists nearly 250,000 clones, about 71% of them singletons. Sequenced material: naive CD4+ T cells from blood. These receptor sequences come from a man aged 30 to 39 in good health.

The CDR3 DNA sequence: TGTGCCTGGAGTGAGGACAGGGACCTACAGCCCCAGCATTTT. Protein sequence: CAWSEDRDLQPQHF. The chain recombines TRBV30 with TRBJ1-5; 8 bases line up with TRBD1. CDR3 size: 14 residues. Trimming took 1 base from V and 7 from J; bases not matched to a gene: 6. Germline lookup yields CDR1 GTSNPN and CDR2 SVGIG (reference sequence).

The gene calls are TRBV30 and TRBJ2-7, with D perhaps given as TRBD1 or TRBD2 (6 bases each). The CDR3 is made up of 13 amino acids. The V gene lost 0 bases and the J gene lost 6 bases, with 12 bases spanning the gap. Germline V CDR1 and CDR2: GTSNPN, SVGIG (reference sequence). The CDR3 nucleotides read TGTGCCTGGAGTGTACTTCGGGGGCGCGAGCAGTACTTC. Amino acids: CAWSVLRGREQYF.

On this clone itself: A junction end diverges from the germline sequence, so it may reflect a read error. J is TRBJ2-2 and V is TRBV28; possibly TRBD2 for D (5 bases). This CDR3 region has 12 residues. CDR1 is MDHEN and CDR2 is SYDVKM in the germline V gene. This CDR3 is CGSGPNTGELFF. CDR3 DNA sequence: TGTGGCAGCGGTCCGAACACCGGGGAGCTGTTTTTT.

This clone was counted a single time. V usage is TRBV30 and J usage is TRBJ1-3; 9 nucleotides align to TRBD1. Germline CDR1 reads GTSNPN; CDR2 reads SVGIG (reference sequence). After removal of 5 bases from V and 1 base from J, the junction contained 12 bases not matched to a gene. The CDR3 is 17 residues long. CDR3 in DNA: TGTGCCTGGCTTTTGTGGACCGGGACAGGGTCTGGAAACACCATATATTTT. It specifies CAWLLWTGTGSGNTIYF.

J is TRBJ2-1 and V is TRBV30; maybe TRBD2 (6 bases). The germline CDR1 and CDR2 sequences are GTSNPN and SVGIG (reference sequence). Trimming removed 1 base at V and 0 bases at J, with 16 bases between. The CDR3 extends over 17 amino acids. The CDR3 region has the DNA TGTGCCTGGAGTGAGGGCTGGGGGGAGTTCTCCTACAATGAGCAGTTCTTC. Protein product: CAWSEGWGEFSYNEQFF.

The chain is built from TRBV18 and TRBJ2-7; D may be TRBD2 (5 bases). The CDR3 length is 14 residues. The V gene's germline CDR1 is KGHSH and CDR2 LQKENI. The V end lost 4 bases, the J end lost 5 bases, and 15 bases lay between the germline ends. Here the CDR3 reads CASSLSIGGNEQYF. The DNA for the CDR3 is TGTGCCAGCTCACTCTCGATTGGAGGCAACGAGCAGTACTTC.

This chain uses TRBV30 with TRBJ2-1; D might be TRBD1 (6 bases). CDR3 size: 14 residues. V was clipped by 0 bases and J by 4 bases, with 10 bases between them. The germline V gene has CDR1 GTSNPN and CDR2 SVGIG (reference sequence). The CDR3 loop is CAWSVKGGYNEQFF. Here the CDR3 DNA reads TGTGCCTGGAGTGTGAAAGGGGGTTACAATGAGCAGTTCTTC.

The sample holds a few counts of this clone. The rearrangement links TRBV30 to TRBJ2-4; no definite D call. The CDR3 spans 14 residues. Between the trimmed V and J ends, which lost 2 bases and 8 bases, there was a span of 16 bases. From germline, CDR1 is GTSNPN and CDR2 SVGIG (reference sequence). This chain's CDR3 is CAWSTGQAMDIQYF. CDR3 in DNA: TGTGCCTGGAGTACGGGCCAGGCCATGGACATTCAGTACTTC.